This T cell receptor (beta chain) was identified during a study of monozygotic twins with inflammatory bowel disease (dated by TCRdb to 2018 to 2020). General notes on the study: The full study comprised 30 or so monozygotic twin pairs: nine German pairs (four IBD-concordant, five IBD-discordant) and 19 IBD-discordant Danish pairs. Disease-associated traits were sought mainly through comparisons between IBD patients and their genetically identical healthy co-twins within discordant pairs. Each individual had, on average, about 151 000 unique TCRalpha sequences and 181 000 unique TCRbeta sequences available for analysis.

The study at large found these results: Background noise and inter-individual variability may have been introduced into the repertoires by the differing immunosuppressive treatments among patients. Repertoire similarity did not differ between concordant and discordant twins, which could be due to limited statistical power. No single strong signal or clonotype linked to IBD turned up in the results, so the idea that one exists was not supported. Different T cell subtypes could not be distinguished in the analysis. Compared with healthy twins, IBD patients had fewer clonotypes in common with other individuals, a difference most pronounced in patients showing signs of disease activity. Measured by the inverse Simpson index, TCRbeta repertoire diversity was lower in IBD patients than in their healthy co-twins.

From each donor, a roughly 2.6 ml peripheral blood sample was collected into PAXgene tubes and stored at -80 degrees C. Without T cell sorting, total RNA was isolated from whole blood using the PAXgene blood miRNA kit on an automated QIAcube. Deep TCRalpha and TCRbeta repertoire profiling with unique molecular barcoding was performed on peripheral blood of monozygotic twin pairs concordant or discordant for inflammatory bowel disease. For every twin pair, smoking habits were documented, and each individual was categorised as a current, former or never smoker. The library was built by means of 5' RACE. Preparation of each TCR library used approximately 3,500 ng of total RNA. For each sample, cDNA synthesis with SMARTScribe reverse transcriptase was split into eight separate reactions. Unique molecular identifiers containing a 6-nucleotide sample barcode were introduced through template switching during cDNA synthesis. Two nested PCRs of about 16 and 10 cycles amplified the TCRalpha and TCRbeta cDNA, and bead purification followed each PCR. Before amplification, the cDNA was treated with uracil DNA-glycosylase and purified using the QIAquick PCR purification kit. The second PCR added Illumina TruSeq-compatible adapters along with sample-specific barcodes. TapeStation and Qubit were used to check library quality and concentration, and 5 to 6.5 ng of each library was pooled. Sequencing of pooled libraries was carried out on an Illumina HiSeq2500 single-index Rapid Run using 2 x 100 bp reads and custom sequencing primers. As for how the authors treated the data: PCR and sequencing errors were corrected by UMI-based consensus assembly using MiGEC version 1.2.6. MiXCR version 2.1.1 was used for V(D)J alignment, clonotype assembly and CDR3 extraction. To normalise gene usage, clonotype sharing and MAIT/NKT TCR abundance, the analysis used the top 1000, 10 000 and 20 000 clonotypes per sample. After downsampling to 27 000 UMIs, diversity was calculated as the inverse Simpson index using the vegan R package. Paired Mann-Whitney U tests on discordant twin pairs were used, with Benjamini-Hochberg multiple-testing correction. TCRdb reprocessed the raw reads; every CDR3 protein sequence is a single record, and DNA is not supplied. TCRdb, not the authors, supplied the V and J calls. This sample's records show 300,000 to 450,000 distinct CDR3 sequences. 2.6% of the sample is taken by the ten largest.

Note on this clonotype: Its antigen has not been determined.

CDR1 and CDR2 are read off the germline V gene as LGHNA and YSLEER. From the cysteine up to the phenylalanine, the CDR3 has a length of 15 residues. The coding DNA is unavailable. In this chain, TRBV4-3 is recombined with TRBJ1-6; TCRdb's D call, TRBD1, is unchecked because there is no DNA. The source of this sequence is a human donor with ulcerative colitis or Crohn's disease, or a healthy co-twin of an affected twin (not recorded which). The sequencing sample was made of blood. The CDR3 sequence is CASSLRGQGVSPLHF.